This TCR beta chain stems from a study of blood T cell repertoires in COVID-19. Looking at the study overall: The analysed material was cDNA or gDNA that came from T cells, B-cell-depleted T cells, or PBMCs.

Methods used by the authors: It was from reference gene primer amplification that nucleated cell counts were estimated. The table came from immunoSEQ multiplex PCR; TCRdb's copy has only in-frame clones and leaves some out. V and J calls and clone size are as listed in that table; D and trimming were resolved from the DNA. This sample has about 37,000 clones; approximately 91% occur once, and the top ten carry roughly 14%. Germline V gene lookup returns CDR1 SGHRS and CDR2 YFSETQ. The length of the CDR3 is 12 residues. V dropped 4 bases and J dropped 8 bases, with 12 bases sitting between them. The chain links TRBV5-1 to TRBJ1-2; D is perhaps TRBD1 (6 bases). This sequence was found in a woman between 25 and 40 years old in a cohort sampled during active COVID-19. The sample consisted of peripheral blood. Here the CDR3 reads CASSVGTSGYTF. The CDR3 nucleotides read TGCGCCAGCAGCGTCGGGACATCCGGCTACACCTTC.